Presented here are 10 T cell receptor beta chains from one specimen sequenced in a study of early T cells in non-severe SARS-CoV-2 infection. One entry per CDR3 protein, called by TCRdb with MiXCR from the 5' RACE reads. The profile shows fewer than 60,000 distinct CDR3 sequences, over 8% of them singletons. Specimen: whole blood. These receptors came from an adult who was a healthcare worker with PCR-confirmed SARS-CoV-2 infection or an uninfected control (not recorded which).

This clonotype was found many times. This chain connects TRBV6-6 to TRBJ2-5; weak D call: TRBD1 (6 bases). Germline CDR1 reads MNHNY; CDR2 reads SVGAGI (reference sequence). The germline V and J ends were trimmed by 5 bases and 1 base, with 8 bases remaining between them. The CDR3 is 13 amino acids. CDR3 protein: CASSRGGQETQYF. The DNA for the CDR3 is TGTGCCAGCAGTCGAGGGGGCCAAGAGACCCAGTACTTC.

This clonotype occurred many times. This chain uses TRBV18 with TRBJ1-3, with D possibly matching TRBD1 (6 bases). The CDR3 is made up of 16 amino acids. Between the trimmed V and J ends, which lost 3 bases and 8 bases, there was a span of 20 bases. CDR1 and CDR2 from the germline V gene are KGHSH and LQKENI. The CDR3 nucleotides are TGTGCCAGCTCACCGACGTTTCAGGGGCGGGGAGACACCATATATTTT. Protein sequence: CASSPTFQGRGDTIYF.

This clonotype was observed many times. The chain uses TRBV6-2 or TRBV6-3 and TRBJ2-5; no reliable D call. Germline assignment: CDR1 MNHEY and CDR2 SVGEGT. V shed 2 bases and J shed 0 bases, with 4 bases lying between them. CDR3 size: 13 residues. Here the CDR3 reads CASSYLYQETQYF. Written as DNA, the CDR3 is TGTGCCAGCAGTTACCTGTACCAAGAGACCCAGTACTTC.

In its sample, this clonotype was seen many times. CDR3 bases: TGCAGTGCTGGAAGACTAGCGGGGGGGAGTGAGACCCAGTACTTC. Protein sequence: CSAGRLAGGSETQYF. The chain has TRBV20-1 and TRBJ2-5; TRBD2 matches 14 bases. The V gene end was trimmed by 5 bases and the J gene end by 5 bases; junction bases not matched to a gene: 7. The CDR3 has 15 amino acids. Germline V gene sequence: CDR1 DFQATT, CDR2 SNEGSKA (reference sequence).

The gene calls are TRBV5-6 and TRBJ2-7; 8 bases are a match to TRBD1. The CDR3 runs 16 residues. Per the germline V gene, CDR1 is SGHDT and CDR2 is YYEEEE. V was clipped by 5 bases and J by 3 bases; unmatched bases: 13. The CDR3 DNA reads TGTGCCAGCAGTCCGGTTGAGCGGACAGGGTACTACGAGCAGTACTTC. This encodes CASSPVERTGYYEQYF.

This clonotype turned up a few times. The chain is built from TRBV6-4 and TRBJ2-2; 8 bases are a match to TRBD1. The ends lost 3 bases at V and 1 base at J; junction bases unmatched: 1. The V gene's germline CDR1 is MRHNA and CDR2 SNTAGT. This CDR3 is 15 amino acids long. CDR3 nucleotides: TGTGCCAGCAGTGAAGGGACAGGGAACACCGGGGAGCTGTTTTTT. It translates to CASSEGTGNTGELFF.

The chain links TRBV5-4 to TRBJ2-1; 13 bases are shared with TRBD2. The germline V gene encodes CDR1 SGHNT and CDR2 YYREEE (reference sequence). This CDR3 region has 17 residues. V lost 1 base and J lost 4; bases outside the gene matches: 5. The CDR3 sequence is CASSLKLAGGVYNEQFF. CDR3 DNA sequence: TGTGCCAGCAGCTTGAAACTAGCGGGAGGGGTTTACAATGAGCAGTTCTTC.

This clonotype was counted ten times or more. V usage is TRBV6-6 and J usage is TRBJ1-1, with 9 bases lining up with TRBD1. The junction had 9 bases not matched to a gene; V was cut back by 7 bases and J by 3 bases. The CDR3 is 15 amino acids. The germline V gene has CDR1 MNHNY and CDR2 SVGAGI (reference sequence). CDR3 nucleotide sequence: TGTGCCAGCACCCAAATGGACAGGGGCTACACTGAAGCTTTCTTT. Its translation is CASTQMDRGYTEAFF.

The chain links TRBV29-1 to TRBJ2-2; D gene ambiguous. CDR3 length: 12 amino acids. Germline assignment: CDR1 SQVTM and CDR2 ANQGSEA. V was shortened by 7 bases and J by 5 bases, with 11 bases between the two germline ends. CDR3 nucleotides: TGCAGCGCACTGACCCCGACCGGGGAGCTGTTTTTT. This gives the protein CSALTPTGELFF.

The chain joins TRBV7-6 to TRBJ1-5; no clear D. The V gene lost 0 bases and the J gene lost 7 bases, with 4 bases spanning the gap. Germline CDR1 is SGHVS and CDR2 is FNYEAQ. The CDR3 has 12 residues. The CDR3 region has the DNA TGTGCCAGCAGCTTAGCGGGGCAGCCCCAGCATTTT. Translated: CASSLAGQPQHF.